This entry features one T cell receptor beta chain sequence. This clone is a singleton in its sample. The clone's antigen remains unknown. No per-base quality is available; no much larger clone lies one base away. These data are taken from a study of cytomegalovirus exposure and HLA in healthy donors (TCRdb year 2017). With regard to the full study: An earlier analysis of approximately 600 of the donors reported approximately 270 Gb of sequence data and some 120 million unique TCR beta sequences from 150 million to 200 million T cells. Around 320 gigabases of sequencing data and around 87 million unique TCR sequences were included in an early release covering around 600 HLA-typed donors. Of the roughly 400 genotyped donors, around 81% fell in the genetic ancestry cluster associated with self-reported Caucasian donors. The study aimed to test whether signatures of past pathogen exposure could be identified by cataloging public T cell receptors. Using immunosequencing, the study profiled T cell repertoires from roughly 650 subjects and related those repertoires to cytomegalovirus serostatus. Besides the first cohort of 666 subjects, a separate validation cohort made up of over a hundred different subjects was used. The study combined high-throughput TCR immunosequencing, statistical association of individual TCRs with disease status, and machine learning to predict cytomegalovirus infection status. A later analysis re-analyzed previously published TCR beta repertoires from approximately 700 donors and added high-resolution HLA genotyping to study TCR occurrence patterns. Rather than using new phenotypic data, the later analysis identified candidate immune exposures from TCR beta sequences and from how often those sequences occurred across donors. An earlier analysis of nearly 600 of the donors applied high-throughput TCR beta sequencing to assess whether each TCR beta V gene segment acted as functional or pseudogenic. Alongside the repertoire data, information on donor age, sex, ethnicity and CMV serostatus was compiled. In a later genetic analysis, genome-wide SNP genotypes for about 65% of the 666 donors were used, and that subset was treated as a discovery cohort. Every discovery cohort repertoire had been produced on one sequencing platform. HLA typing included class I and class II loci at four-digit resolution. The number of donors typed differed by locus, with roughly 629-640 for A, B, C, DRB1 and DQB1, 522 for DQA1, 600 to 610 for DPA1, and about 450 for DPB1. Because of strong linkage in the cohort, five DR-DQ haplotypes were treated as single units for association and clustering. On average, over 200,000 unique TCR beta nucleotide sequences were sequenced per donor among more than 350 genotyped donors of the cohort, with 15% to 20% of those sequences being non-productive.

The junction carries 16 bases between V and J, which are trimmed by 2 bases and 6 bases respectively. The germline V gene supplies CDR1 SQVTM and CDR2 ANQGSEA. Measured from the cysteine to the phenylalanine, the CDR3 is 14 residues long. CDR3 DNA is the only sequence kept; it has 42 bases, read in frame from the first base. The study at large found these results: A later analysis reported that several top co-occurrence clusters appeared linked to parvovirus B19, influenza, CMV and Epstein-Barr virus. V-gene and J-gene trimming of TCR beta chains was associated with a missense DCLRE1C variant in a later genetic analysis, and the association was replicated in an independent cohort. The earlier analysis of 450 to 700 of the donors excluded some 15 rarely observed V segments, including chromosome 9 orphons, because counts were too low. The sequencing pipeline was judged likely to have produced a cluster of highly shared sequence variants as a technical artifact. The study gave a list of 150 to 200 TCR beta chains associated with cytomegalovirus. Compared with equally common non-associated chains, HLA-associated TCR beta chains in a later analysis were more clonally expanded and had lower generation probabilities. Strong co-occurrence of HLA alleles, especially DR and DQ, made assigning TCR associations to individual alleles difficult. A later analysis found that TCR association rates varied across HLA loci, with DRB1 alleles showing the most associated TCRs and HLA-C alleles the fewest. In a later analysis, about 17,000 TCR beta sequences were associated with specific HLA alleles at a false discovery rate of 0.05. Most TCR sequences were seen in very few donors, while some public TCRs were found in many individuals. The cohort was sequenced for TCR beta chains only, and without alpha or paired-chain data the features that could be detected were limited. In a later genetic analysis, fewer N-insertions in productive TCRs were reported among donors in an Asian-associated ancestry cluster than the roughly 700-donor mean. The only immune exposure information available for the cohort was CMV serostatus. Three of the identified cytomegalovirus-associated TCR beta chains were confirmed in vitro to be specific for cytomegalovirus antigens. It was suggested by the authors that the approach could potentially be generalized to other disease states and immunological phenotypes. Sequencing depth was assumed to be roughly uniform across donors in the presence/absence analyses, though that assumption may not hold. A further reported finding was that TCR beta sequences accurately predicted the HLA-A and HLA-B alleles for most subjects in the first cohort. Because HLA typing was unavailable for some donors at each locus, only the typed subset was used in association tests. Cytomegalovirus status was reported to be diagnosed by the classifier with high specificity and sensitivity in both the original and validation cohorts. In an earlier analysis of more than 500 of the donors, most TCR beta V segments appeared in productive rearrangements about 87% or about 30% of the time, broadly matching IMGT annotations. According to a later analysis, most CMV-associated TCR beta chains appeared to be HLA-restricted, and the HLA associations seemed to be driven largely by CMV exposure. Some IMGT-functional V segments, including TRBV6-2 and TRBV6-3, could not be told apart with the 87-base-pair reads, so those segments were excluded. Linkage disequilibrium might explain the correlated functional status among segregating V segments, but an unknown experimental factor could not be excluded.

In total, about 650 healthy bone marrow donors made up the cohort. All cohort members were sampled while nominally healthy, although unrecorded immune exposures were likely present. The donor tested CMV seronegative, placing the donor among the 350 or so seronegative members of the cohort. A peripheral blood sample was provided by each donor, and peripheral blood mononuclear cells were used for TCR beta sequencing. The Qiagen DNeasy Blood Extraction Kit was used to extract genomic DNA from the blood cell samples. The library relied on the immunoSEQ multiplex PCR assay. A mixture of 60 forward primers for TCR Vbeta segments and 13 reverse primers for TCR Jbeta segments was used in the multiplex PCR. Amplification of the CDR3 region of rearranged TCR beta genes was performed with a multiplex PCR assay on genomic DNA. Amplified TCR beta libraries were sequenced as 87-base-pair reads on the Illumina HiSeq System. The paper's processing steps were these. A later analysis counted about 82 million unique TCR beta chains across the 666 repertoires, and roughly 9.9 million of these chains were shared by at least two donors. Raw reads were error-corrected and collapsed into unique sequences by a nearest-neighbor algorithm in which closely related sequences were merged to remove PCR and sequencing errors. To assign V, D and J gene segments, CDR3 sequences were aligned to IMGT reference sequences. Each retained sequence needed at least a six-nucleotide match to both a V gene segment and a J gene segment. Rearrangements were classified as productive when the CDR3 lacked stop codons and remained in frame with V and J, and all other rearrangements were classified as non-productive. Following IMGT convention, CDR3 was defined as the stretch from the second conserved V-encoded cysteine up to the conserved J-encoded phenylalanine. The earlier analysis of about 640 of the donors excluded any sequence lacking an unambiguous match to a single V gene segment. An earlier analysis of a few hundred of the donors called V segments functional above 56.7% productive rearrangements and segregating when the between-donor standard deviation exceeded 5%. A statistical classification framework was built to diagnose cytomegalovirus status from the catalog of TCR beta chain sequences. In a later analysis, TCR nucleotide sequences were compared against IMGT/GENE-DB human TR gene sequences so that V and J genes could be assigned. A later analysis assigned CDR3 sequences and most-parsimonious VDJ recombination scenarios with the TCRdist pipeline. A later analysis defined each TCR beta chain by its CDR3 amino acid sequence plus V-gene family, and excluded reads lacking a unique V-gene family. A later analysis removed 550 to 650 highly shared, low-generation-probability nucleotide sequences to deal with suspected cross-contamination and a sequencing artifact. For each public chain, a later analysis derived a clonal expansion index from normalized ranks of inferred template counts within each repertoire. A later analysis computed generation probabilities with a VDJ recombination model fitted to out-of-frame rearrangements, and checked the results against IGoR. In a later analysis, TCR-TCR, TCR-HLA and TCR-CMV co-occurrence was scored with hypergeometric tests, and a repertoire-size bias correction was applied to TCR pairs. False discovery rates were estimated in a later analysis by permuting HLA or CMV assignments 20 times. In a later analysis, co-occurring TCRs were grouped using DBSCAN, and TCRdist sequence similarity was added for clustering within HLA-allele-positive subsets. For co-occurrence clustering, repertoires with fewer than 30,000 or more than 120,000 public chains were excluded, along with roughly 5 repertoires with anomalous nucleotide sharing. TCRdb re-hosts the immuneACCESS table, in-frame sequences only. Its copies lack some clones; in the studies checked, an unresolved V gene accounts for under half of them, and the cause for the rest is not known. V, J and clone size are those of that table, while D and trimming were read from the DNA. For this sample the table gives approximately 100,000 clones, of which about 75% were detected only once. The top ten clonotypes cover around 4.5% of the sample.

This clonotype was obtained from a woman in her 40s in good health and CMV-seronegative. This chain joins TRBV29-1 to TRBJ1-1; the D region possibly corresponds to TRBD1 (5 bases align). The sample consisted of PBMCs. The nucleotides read TGCAGCGTTGAAATAGGGGCCAGGGCGGCTGAAGCTTTCTTT. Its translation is CSVEIGARAAEAFF.